This T cell receptor (beta chain) was recorded in a study of post-analysis software for immune sequencing data. There are 15 residues in the CDR3. Germline V gives CDR1 SSHAT, CDR2 FNYEAQ (reference sequence). Study-level results: Elevated frequency relative to controls characterized four or five TRBV segments in patients, TRBV5-6, TRBV5-1 and TRBV20-1 among them. The study found significantly lower normalized Chao1 diversity in multiple sclerosis patients than in controls. When the samples were clustered directly with F measure, those that had been prepared in the same batch showed strong co-clustering.

About this clonotype itself: Its antigen remains unknown. One end of the junction does not line up with germline, which may come from a read error.

Tagging with unique molecular identifiers was a feature of the TCR beta cDNA libraries. Around 500,000 cDNA molecules came from roughly 0.93 to 9.6 million T cells. MiXCR, run by TCRdb on the PCR reads, gives a single entry per CDR3 protein. The sample has hundreds of thousands of distinct CDR3 sequences, 25% to 30% seen once. Sequencing input: blood. This chain uses TRBV7-7 with TRBJ2-5; the D call may be TRBD1 or TRBD2 (5 bases each). The receptor was isolated from a girl between 10 and 17 years old with multiple sclerosis. The CDR3 protein is CASSPRLRGQETQYF. CDR3 sequence (DNA): TGTGCTAGCAGCCCACGACTGAGGGGCCAAGAGACCCAGTACTTC.